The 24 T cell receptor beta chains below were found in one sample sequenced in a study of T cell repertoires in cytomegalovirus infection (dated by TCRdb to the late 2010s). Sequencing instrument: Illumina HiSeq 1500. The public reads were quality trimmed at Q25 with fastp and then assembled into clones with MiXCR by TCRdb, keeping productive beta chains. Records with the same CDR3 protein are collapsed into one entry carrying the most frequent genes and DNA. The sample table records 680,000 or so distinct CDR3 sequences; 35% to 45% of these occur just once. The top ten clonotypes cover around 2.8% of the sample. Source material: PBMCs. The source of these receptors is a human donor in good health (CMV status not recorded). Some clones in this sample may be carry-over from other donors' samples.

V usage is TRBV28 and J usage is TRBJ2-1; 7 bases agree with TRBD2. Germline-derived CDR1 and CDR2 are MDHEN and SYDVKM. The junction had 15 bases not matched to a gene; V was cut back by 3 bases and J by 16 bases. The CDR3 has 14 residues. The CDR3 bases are TGTGCCAGCAGTTTGCGGGAGATCAGGGCGCAGGCCTTCTTC. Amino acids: CASSLREIRAQAFF.

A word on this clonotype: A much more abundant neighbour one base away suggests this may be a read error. In DNA form, the CDR3 reads TGTGCCAGCAGCCCTCGGCCCTCCTACAATGAGCATTTCTTC. Residues: CASSPRPSYNEHFF. This chain uses TRBV7-2 with TRBJ2-1; D gene unclear. The V gene's germline CDR1 is SGHTA and CDR2 FQGNSA. CDR3 length: 14 amino acids.

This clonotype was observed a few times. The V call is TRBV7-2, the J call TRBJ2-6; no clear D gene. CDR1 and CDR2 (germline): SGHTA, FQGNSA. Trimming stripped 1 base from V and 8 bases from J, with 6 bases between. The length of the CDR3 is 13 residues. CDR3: CASSLEGTNVLTF. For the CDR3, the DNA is TGTGCCAGCAGCTTAGAAGGGACCAACGTCCTGACTTTC.

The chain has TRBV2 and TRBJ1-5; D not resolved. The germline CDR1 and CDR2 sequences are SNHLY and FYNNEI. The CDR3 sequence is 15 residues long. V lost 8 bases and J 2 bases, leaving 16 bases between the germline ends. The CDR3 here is CASEGLLEGNQPQHF. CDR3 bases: TGTGCCAGCGAGGGTCTTTTAGAAGGCAATCAGCCCCAGCATTTT.

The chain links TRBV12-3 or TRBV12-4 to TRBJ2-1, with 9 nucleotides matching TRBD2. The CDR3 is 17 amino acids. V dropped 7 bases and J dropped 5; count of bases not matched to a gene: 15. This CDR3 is CASTPFSREGPDNEQFF. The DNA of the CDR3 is TGTGCCAGCACGCCCTTCTCGCGGGAGGGTCCGGACAATGAGCAGTTCTTC.

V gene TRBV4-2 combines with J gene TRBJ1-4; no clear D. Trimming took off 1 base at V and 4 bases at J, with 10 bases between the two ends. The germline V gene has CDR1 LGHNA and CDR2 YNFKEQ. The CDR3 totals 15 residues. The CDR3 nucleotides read TGTGCCAGCAGCCAAGGGGGAACTAATAATGAAAAACTGTTTTTT. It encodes CASSQGGTNNEKLFF.

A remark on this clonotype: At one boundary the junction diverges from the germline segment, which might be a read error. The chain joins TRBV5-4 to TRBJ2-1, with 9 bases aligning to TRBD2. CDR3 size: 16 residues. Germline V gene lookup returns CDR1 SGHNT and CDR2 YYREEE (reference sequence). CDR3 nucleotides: TGTGCCAGCAGTTTTGAGCGGGGGGCGGTTGTTCGGGAGCAGTGCTTC. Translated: CASSFERGAVVREQCF.

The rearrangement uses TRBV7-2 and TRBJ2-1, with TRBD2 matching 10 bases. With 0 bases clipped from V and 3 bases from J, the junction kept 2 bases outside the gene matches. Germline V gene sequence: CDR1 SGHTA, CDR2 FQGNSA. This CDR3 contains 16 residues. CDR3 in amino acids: CASSLALAGFYNEQFF. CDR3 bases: TGTGCCAGCAGCTTAGCACTAGCGGGGTTCTACAATGAGCAGTTCTTC.

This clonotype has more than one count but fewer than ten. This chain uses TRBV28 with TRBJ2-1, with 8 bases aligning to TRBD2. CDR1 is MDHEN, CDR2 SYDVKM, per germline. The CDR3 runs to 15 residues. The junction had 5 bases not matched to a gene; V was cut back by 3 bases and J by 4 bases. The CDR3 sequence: CASSFDSGIYNEQFF. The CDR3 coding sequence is TGTGCCAGCAGTTTTGATAGCGGGATTTACAATGAGCAGTTCTTC.

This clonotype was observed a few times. The CDR3 is CASSRLASLQGNEQFF. Here the CDR3 DNA reads TGTGCCAGCAGTAGACTAGCATCTCTTCAGGGGAATGAGCAGTTCTTC. This chain connects TRBV28 to TRBJ2-1; maybe TRBD2 (7 bases). Between the trimmed V and J ends, which lost 5 bases and 7 bases, there was a span of 21 bases. This CDR3 contains 16 residues. Germline CDR1 MDHEN, CDR2 SYDVKM.

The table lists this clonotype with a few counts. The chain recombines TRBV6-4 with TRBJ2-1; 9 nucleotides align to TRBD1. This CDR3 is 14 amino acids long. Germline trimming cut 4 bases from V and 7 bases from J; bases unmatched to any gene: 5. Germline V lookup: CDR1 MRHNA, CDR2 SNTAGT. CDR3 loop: CASSGDRGVNEQFF. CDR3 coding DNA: TGTGCCAGCAGTGGAGACAGGGGGGTGAATGAGCAGTTCTTC.

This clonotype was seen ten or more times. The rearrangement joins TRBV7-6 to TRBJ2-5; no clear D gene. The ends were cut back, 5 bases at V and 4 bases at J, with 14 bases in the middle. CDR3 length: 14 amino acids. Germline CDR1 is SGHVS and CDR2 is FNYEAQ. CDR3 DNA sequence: TGTGCCAGCAGCCCGAATAGAATACGAGAGACCCAGTACTTC. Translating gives CASSPNRIRETQYF.

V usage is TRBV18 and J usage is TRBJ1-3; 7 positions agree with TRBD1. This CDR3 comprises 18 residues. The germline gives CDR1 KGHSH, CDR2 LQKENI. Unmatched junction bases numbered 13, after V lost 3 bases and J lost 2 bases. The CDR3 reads CASSPKTGPDDTGNTIYF. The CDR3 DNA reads TGTGCCAGCTCACCCAAGACAGGGCCTGACGATACTGGAAACACCATATATTTT. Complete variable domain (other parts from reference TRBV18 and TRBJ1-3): NAGVMQNPRHLVRRRGQEARLRCSPMKGHSHVYWYRQLPEEGLKFMVYLQKENIIDESGMPKERFSAEFPKEGPSILRIQQVVRGDSAAYFCASSPKTGPDDTGNTIYFGEGSWLTVV.

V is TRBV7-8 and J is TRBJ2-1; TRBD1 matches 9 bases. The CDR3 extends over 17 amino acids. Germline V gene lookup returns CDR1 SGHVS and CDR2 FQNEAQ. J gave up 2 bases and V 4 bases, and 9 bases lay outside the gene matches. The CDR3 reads CASSSPLDRGTYNEQFF. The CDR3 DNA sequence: TGTGCCAGCAGCTCCCCACTGGACAGGGGCACCTACAATGAGCAGTTCTTC.

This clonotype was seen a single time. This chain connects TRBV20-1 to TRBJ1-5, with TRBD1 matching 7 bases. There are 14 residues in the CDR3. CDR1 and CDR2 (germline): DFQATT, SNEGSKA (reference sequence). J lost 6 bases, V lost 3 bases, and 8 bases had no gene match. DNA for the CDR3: TGCAGTGCTAGGGCGGTACAGGGGCGTCAGCCCCAGCATTTT. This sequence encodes CSARAVQGRQPQHF.

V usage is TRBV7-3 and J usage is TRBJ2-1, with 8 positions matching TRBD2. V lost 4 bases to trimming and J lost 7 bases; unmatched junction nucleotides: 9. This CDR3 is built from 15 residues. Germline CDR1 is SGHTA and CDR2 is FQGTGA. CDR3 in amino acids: CASSSAGGAGNEQFF. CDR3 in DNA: TGTGCCAGCAGCTCGGCCGGGGGGGCCGGGAATGAGCAGTTCTTC.

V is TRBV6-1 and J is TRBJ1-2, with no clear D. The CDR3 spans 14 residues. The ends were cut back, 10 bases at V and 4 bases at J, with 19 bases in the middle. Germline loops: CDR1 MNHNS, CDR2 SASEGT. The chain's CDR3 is CANNPGGISYGYTF. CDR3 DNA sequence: TGTGCCAACAACCCGGGAGGAATAAGCTATGGCTACACCTTC.

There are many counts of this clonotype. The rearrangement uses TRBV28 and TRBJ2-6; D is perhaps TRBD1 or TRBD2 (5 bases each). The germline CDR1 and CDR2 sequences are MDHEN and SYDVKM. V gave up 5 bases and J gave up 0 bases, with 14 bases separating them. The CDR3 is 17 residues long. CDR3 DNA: TGTGCCAGCAGTATCCCCGGGGCTAGCTCTGGGGCCAACGTCCTGACTTTC. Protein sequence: CASSIPGASSGANVLTF. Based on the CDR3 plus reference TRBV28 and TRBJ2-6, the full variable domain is DVKVTQSSRYLVKRTGEKVFLECVQDMDHENMFWYRQDPGLGLRLIYFSYDVKMKEKGDIPEGYSVSREKKERFSLILESASTNQTSMYLCASSIPGASSGANVLTFGAGSRLTVL.

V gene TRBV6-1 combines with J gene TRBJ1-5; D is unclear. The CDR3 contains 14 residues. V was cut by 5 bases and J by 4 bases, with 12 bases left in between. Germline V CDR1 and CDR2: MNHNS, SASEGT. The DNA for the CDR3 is TGTGCCAGCAGTTACGTCCGGACTAATCAGCCCCAGCATTTT. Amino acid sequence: CASSYVRTNQPQHF.

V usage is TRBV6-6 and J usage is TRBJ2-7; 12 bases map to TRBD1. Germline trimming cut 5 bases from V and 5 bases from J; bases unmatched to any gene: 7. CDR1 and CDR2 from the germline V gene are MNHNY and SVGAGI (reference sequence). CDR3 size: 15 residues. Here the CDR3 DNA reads TGTGCCAGCAGTCCCTCCGGGACAGGGGGCCACGAGCAGTACTTC. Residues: CASSPSGTGGHEQYF.

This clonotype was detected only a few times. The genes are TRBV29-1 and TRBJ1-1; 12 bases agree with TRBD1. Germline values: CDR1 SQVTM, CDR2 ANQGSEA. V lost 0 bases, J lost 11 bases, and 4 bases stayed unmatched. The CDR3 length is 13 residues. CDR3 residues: CSVEDWDRGPAFF. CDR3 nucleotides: TGCAGCGTTGAAGATTGGGACAGGGGGCCCGCTTTCTTT.

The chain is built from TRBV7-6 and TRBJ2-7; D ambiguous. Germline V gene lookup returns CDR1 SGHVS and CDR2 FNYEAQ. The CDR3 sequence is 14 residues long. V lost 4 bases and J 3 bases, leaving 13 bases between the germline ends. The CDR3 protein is CASSSNPGGYEQYF. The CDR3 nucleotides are TGTGCCAGCAGCTCCAATCCCGGCGGCTACGAGCAGTACTTC.

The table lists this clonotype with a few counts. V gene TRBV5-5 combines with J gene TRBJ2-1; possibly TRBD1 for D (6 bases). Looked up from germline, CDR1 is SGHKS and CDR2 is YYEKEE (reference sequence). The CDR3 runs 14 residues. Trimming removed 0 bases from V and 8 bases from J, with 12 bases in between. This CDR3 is CASSLVARGDEQFF. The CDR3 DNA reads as TGTGCCAGCAGCTTGGTAGCCAGGGGCGATGAGCAGTTCTTC.

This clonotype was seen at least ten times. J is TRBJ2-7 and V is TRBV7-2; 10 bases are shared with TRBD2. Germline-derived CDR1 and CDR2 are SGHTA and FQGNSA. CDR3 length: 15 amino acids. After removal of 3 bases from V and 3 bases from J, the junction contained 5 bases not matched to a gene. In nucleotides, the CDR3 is TGTGCCAGCAGCTTCCCGGGGACTAGCGTCTACGAGCAGTACTTC. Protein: CASSFPGTSVYEQYF.